A single sample gave rise to the 30 T cell receptor beta chains below, sequenced in a study of T cells in Graves' hyperthyroidism and ophthalmopathy. What was amplified from RNA transcripts were TCR beta CDR3 regions. The HTBI primer set drove a first-round RT-PCR of the TCR CDR3. TCRdb fed the multiplex PCR reads into MiXCR, producing one record per CDR3 protein. The sample lists fewer than 550,000 distinct CDR3 sequences, more than 15% occurring once. Sequencing was carried out using blood. The receptors were gathered from a woman between 18 and 29 years old with Graves' hyperthyroidism.

This clonotype was seen ten or more times. The chain combines TRBV30 with TRBJ2-3; 8 bases line up with TRBD1. CDR1 GTSNPN and CDR2 SVGIG come from the germline V gene (reference sequence). V shed 6 bases, J shed 3 bases, and the junction held 2 bases outside the gene matches. The CDR3 is 12 amino acids. CDR3: CACGQGTDTQYF. In nucleotides, the CDR3 is TGTGCCTGCGGACAGGGTACAGATACGCAGTATTTT. Using reference TRBV30 and TRBJ2-3 for the parts outside the CDR3, the full variable domain is SQTIHQWPATLVQPVGSPLSLECTVEGTSNPNLYWYRQAAGRGLQLLFYSVGIGQISSEVPQNLSASRPQDRQFILSSKKLLLSDSGFYLCACGQGTDTQYFGPGTRLTVL.

Details on this clonotype: The junction differs from germline at one of its ends, possibly a read error. This rearrangement joins TRBV6-1 to TRBJ2-3, with a weak D call TRBD1 (5 bases). Germline V gene data show CDR1 as MNHNS and CDR2 as SASEGT. This CDR3 contains 13 residues. The DNA of the CDR3 is TGTGTCAGCAGCCCTAGGTGGGGCTCGGGGCAGTATTTT. Translating it yields CVSSPRWGSGQYF.

J is TRBJ2-5 and V is TRBV28, with TRBD2 matching 7 bases. Trimming cost V 6 bases and J 5 bases; bases outside gene matches: 9. Germline V lookup: CDR1 MDHEN, CDR2 SYDVKM. The CDR3 contains 14 residues. CDR3 residues: CASRIAGSQETQYF. Here the CDR3 DNA reads TGTGCCAGCAGAATAGCGGGTTCGCAGGAGACCCAGTACTTC.

The chain is built from TRBV6-1 and TRBJ2-1; D not resolved. Trimming left V 3 bases short and J 4 bases short, with 13 bases between. The germline V gene has CDR1 MNHNS and CDR2 SASEGT. The CDR3 is made up of 15 amino acids. The CDR3 region has the DNA TGTGCCAGCAGTGAGGCGCGTTCCGGTTACAATGAGCAGTTCTTC. Its protein product is CASSEARSGYNEQFF.

The chain links TRBV20-1 to TRBJ2-4, with 11 positions matching TRBD2. The ends lost 0 bases at V and 2 bases at J; junction bases unmatched: 3. This CDR3 region has 16 residues. CDR1 is DFQATT and CDR2 is SNEGSKA in the germline V gene (reference sequence). The CDR3 is CSARDRLAGSKNIQYF. The CDR3 nucleotides are TGCAGTGCTAGAGACCGACTAGCGGGATCCAAAAACATTCAGTACTTC.

This clonotype has a count of ten or more. The chain uses TRBV7-6 and TRBJ2-3, with 9 bases identical to TRBD2. CDR1 and CDR2 from the germline V gene are SGHVS and FNYEAQ. The CDR3 runs to 15 residues. With 4 bases clipped from V and 3 bases from J, the junction kept 5 bases outside the gene matches. CDR3 loop: CASSSHGLATDTQYF. Here the CDR3 DNA reads TGTGCCAGCAGCTCCCATGGACTAGCGACAGATACGCAGTATTTT.

This chain joins TRBV9 and TRBJ2-5; 9 bases map to TRBD1. Germline CDR1 is SGDLS and CDR2 is YYNGEE. The CDR3 covers 14 residues. V lost 2 bases, J lost 4 bases, and 3 bases stayed unmatched. In DNA form, the CDR3 reads TGTGCCAGCAGCGTGGGACAGGGTCGAGAGACCCAGTACTTC. Translated: CASSVGQGRETQYF.

This clonotype was observed at least ten times. The chain has TRBV30 and TRBJ2-3; 7 nucleotides align to TRBD2. Germline V gene lookup returns CDR1 GTSNPN and CDR2 SVGIG (reference sequence). The CDR3 sequence is 15 residues long. Germline trimming cut 2 bases from V and 0 bases from J; bases unmatched to any gene: 5. The DNA for the CDR3 is TGTGCCTGGAGTAGGCTAGCGGACAGCACAGATACGCAGTATTTT. The encoded protein is CAWSRLADSTDTQYF.

This clonotype was found many times. This chain joins TRBV20-1 and TRBJ2-1, with 8 bases matching TRBD1. Germline CDR1 and CDR2: DFQATT and SNEGSKA (reference sequence). The CDR3 runs to 14 residues. V dropped 3 bases and J dropped 2; count of bases not matched to a gene: 3. As DNA, the CDR3 is TGCAGTGCTAGGGACAGGGCTCCCTACAATGAGCAGTTCTTC. Its protein is CSARDRAPYNEQFF.

A few counts support this clonotype. The chain links TRBV20-1 to TRBJ2-7, with 8 bases lining up with TRBD1. CDR1 and CDR2 (germline): DFQATT, SNEGSKA (reference sequence). This CDR3 contains 14 residues. With V trimmed by 2 bases and J by 2 bases, 5 bases remained unmatched. CDR3 sequence: CSARFQQGAYEQYF. CDR3 in DNA: TGCAGTGCTAGATTTCAACAGGGGGCCTACGAGCAGTACTTC.

The J gene is TRBJ1-2, the V gene TRBV29-1, with 8 bases fitting TRBD1. This CDR3 is built from 13 residues. V shed 4 bases and J 7 bases; nucleotides not matched to a gene: 8. The germline CDR1 and CDR2 sequences are SQVTM and ANQGSEA. The CDR3 region has the DNA TGCAGCGTTGCCGCAGGGGGCGCGGGTGGCTACACCTTC. This codes for CSVAAGGAGGYTF.

This clonotype showed up just a few times. The gene calls are TRBV13 and TRBJ2-1; D tentatively reads TRBD1 or TRBD2 (5 bases each). Germline V lookup: CDR1 PRHDT, CDR2 FYEKMQ (reference sequence). CDR3 size: 15 residues. V lost 5 bases, J lost 8 bases, and 19 bases lay in between. CDR3: CASSPRRQGGHEQFF. DNA for the CDR3: TGTGCCAGCAGCCCTCGGCGGCAGGGCGGGCATGAGCAGTTCTTC.

The genes are TRBV5-1 and TRBJ1-1, with a possible D match to TRBD1 (5 bases). The germline gives CDR1 SGHRS, CDR2 YFSETQ. The CDR3 consists of 11 residues. Trimming shortened V by 3 bases and J by 11 bases, and 11 bases separated the two germline ends. CDR3 DNA: TGCGCCAGCAGCTCGGGACTGCGGGCTTTCTTT. It is translated as CASSSGLRAFF.

This clonotype was detected ten times or more. This chain uses TRBV11-2 with TRBJ1-6; no definite D call. The CDR3 consists of 15 residues. Germline CDR1 SGHAT, CDR2 FQNNGV. Trimming took 1 base from V and 6 from J, leaving 10 bases between them. DNA of the CDR3: TGTGCCAGCAGCTTAGCTGGGCAAGTTAATTCACCCCTCCACTTT. Encoded protein: CASSLAGQVNSPLHF.

The CDR3 loop is CASSQVGLTSGVTQFF. The CDR3 DNA reads as TGCGCCAGCAGCCAAGTGGGTTTAACTAGCGGGGTTACCCAGTTCTTC. This chain links TRBV4-1 with TRBJ2-1; 10 bases are a match to TRBD2. The germline V gene encodes CDR1 MGHRA and CDR2 YSYEKL. The CDR3 contains 16 residues. V shed 1 base and J 13 bases; nucleotides not matched to a gene: 13.

This clonotype was counted ten times or more. The chain recombines TRBV27 with TRBJ2-1, with 11 bases identical to TRBD2. J lost 6 bases, V lost 5 bases, and 9 bases had no gene match. Germline V lookup: CDR1 MNHEY, CDR2 SMNVEV (reference sequence). The CDR3 contains 16 residues. The CDR3 reads CASSGGSSGGANEQFF. The CDR3 nucleotides read TGTGCCAGCAGTGGGGGCAGTAGCGGGGGGGCCAATGAGCAGTTCTTC.

A note on this clonotype: Mismatch with germline at one junction end may stem from a read error. The genes are TRBV28 and TRBJ2-3; TRBD2 matches at 8 bases. The CDR3 sequence is 15 residues long. Germline V gene lookup returns CDR1 MDHEN and CDR2 SYDVKM. The CDR3 bases are TGTGCCAGCAATTTAAGCGGGAGTGGCACAGATACGCAGTATTTT. Residues: CASNLSGSGTDTQYF.

Ten or more counts support this clonotype. CDR3 amino acids: CASSGTLNTGELFF. As DNA, the CDR3 is TGTGCCAGCAGTGGGACATTGAACACCGGGGAGCTGTTTTTT. This chain links TRBV2 with TRBJ2-2, with D perhaps TRBD1 (5 bases). CDR1 and CDR2 from the germline V gene are SNHLY and FYNNEI. This CDR3 has 14 amino acids. The germline V and J ends were trimmed by 4 bases and 1 base, with 7 bases remaining between them.

Comments on this clonotype: A much larger clonotype is one base distant, so this may be a read error. V and J are TRBV12-3 or TRBV12-4 and TRBJ2-3, with D possibly being TRBD2 (5 bases). CDR3 length: 16 residues. V lost 7 bases, J lost 0 bases, and 17 bases lay in between. CDR3 amino acids: CASTPIGVYSTDTQYF. CDR3 nucleotide sequence: TGTGCCAGCACTCCTATCGGGGTTTATAGCACAGATACGCAGTATTTT.

This clonotype showed up many times. The chain couples TRBV7-9 to TRBJ2-1; 16 positions agree with TRBD2. V shed 5 bases and J 7 bases; nucleotides not matched to a gene: 14. CDR1 SEHNR and CDR2 FQNEAQ come from the germline V gene (reference sequence). CDR3 length equals 19 residues. CDR3 nucleotide sequence: TGTGCCAGCAGCCAAAGTCCCGGGACTAGCGGGAGGGCCTGGAATGAGCAGTTCTTC. It translates to CASSQSPGTSGRAWNEQFF.

The chain couples TRBV12-3 or TRBV12-4 to TRBJ1-4; TRBD1 is a possible D gene (6 bases). This CDR3 is 15 amino acids long. V was shortened by 6 bases and J by 7 bases, with 18 bases between the two germline ends. As DNA, the CDR3 is TGTGCCAGCAGCTTACAGGGAGGATGGGGTGAAAAACTGTTTTTT. Residues: CASSLQGGWGEKLFF.

The V and J genes are TRBV13 and TRBJ2-3; TRBD2 aligns across 14 bases. CDR1 is PRHDT and CDR2 is FYEKMQ in the germline V gene (reference sequence). CDR3 length equals 18 residues. The V and J ends lost 5 bases and 2 bases, in that order; junction bases with no gene match: 9. CDR3 sequence: CASSLRTSGGLATDTQYF. CDR3 in DNA: TGTGCCAGCAGCCTTCGGACTAGCGGGGGGCTCGCCACAGATACGCAGTATTTT.

This rearrangement joins TRBV28 to TRBJ1-5; 12 nucleotides line up with TRBD1. V lost 6 bases to trimming and J lost 5 bases; unmatched junction nucleotides: 2. The germline CDR1 and CDR2 sequences are MDHEN and SYDVKM. The CDR3 length is 14 residues. CDR3 residues: CASSRDRGHQPQHF. The CDR3 nucleotides are TGTGCCAGCAGCCGGGACAGGGGGCATCAGCCCCAGCATTTT.

In this sample, this clonotype turned up many times. This chain links TRBV12-3 or TRBV12-4 with TRBJ2-3; D gene uncertain. V lost 3 bases to trimming and J lost 3 bases, with 4 bases between them. This CDR3 spans 12 amino acids. The CDR3 spells CASSFATDTQYF. CDR3 sequence (DNA): TGTGCCAGCAGTTTTGCTACAGATACGCAGTATTTT.

This clonotype was seen at least ten times. The rearrangement joins TRBV11-2 to TRBJ1-2; the D gene is possibly TRBD1 (6 bases). Germline CDR1 reads SGHAT; CDR2 reads FQNNGV. V was cut by 6 bases and J by 4 bases, with 18 bases left in between. This CDR3 has 15 residues. CDR3 residues: CASRYNTGSSYGYTF. The CDR3 coding sequence is TGTGCCAGCAGATACAATACAGGGAGTTCCTATGGCTACACCTTC.

This chain uses TRBV11-2 with TRBJ1-1, with D maybe TRBD1 (5 bases). With 3 bases removed from V and 0 bases from J, the gap between germline ends came to 14 bases. The CDR3 runs 16 residues. Germline V gene data show CDR1 as SGHAT and CDR2 as FQNNGV. The CDR3 protein is CASSFGGLGVNTEAFF. CDR3 sequence (DNA): TGTGCCAGCAGCTTCGGGGGGTTGGGTGTGAACACTGAAGCTTTCTTT.

The gene calls are TRBV4-1 and TRBJ2-3; tentative D call: TRBD1 (5 bases). The germline V gene has CDR1 MGHRA and CDR2 YSYEKL. V lost 4 bases and J 7 bases, leaving 12 bases between the germline ends. The CDR3 is 13 residues long. The CDR3 DNA reads as TGCGCCAGCAGCCGGGGCTGGGGAAATACGCAGTATTTT. Its protein product is CASSRGWGNTQYF.

This clonotype was detected many times. The V gene is TRBV7-9, the J gene TRBJ2-3; D gene ambiguous. V lost 8 bases and J lost 0, with 6 bases in between. The CDR3 is made up of 12 amino acids. CDR1 is SEHNR, CDR2 FQNEAQ, per germline (reference sequence). CDR3 DNA sequence: TGTGCCAGCGGTACTAGCACAGATACGCAGTATTTT. This encodes CASGTSTDTQYF.

This clonotype occurred many times. V gene TRBV15 combines with J gene TRBJ2-1; 9 nucleotides agree with TRBD2. The germline V gene has CDR1 LNHNV and CDR2 YYDKDF (reference sequence). With V trimmed by 7 bases and J by 0 bases, 1 base remained unmatched. This CDR3 comprises 14 residues. The CDR3 bases are TGTGCCACCAAAGCGGGGGGCTCCTACAATGAGCAGTTCTTC. Protein: CATKAGGSYNEQFF.

Points on this clonotype: A much larger clone sits a single nucleotide away, making a read error possible. J is TRBJ2-2 and V is TRBV10-3; D possibly corresponds to TRBD1 (6 bases). V gave up 2 bases and J gave up 7 bases, with 11 bases separating them. Per the germline V gene, CDR1 is ENHRY and CDR2 is SYGVKD. CDR3 length equals 14 residues. Written as DNA, the CDR3 is TGTGCCATCAGTGAGATCAGGGGCGTCGGGGAGCTGTTTTTT. Translated: CAISEIRGVGELFF.